This TCR beta chain came from a study of T cell responses to AZD1222 COVID-19 vaccine. Clones were read by immunoSEQ multiplex PCR, and TCRdb kept only the in-frame ones, dropping some. The repertoire has about 130,000 clones, approximately 92% of them found once; the top ten carry 1.5% to 2%. V lost 6 bases to trimming and J lost 1 base, with 15 bases between them. Germline CDR1 is SGHTA and CDR2 is FQGNSA. CDR3 size: 15 residues. The TCR comes from an adult who received the AZD1222 COVID-19 vaccine. The specimen comprised peripheral blood, sampled 28 days after the second AZD1222 dose. This rearrangement joins TRBV7-2 to TRBJ1-1; TRBD1 might be the D (6 bases). The CDR3 DNA is TGTGCCAGCAGGGCGTTAGGGGGTAAGAACACTGAAGCTTTCTTT. Encoded protein: CASRALGGKNTEAFF.